This T cell receptor (beta chain) stems from a study of cytotoxic CD8 clonotypes in ibrutinib-treated CLL. Sequenced by immunoSEQ multiplex PCR; TCRdb stores in-frame clones only, minus some. This repertoire shows 100,000 to 150,000 clones, over 75% found once; its top ten account for 2% to 2.5%. This clone showed up just once. The antigen is unknown. With 0 bases removed from V and 3 bases from J, the gap between germline ends came to 12 bases. The CDR3 has 15 amino acids. Whole-study results and caveats: Sample timing was unmatched between remission and later-progressing patients; lymph nodes unstudied. Few clonotypes were public, and these shrank or held steady under treatment. Baseline levels were approached again at progression, after clonality had risen at ibrutinib response.

The material sequenced was PBMCs, taken after 24 months of ibrutinib treatment. The receptor comes from a human donor with chronic lymphocytic leukemia. J is TRBJ2-7 and V is TRBV23-1, with D possibly TRBD1 on 6 matching bases. TRBV23-1 is an open reading frame whose function is uncertain. CDR3 bases: TGCGCCAGCAGTCAATCAAAAGGGGACATCTACGAGCAGTACTTC. This gives the protein CASSQSKGDIYEQYF.